A selection of T cell receptor beta chains follows, all from one sample in a study of T-cell reconstitution after alpha-beta-depleted transplantation in children. TCRdb re-analysed the PCR reads in MiXCR, keeping a single row per CDR3 protein. The sample includes just under 250,000 distinct CDR3 sequences, more than 20% of them seen just once. The sample here was PBMCs, taken before TCRalphabeta/CD19-depleted stem cell transplant. Source of these receptors: a girl aged 2 to 9 with Fanconi anemia, due to receive a stem cell transplant. Each CDR3 is given without its conserved first and last residue. Each record gives: J gene, V gene, CDR3 length, CDR3 protein.

TRBJ2-1,TRBV6-1,17,AIKQGVHFGGYIGNEQF
TRBJ2-7,TRBV29-1,12,SAARTSGTYEQY
TRBJ2-7,TRBV27,12,ASSLRGPVYEQY
TRBJ2-3,TRBV20-1,12,SAPRGLYTDTQY
TRBJ2-1,TRBV6-2/TRBV6-3,10,ASSYVGFGQF
TRBJ2-7,TRBV9,14,ASSVEALAGGREQY
TRBJ2-5,TRBV20-1,15,SARSLGGTGASETQY
TRBJ2-1,TRBV12-3/TRBV12-4,14,ASSLATSGRSNEQF
TRBJ2-7,TRBV29-1,12,SVAIGGLGNEQY
TRBJ2-7,TRBV27,17,ASSLTQQGAKGFSYEQY
TRBJ1-6,TRBV12-3/TRBV12-4,13,ASSLGTGVNSPLH
TRBJ2-7,TRBV18,12,ASSPEQSPYEQY
TRBJ2-5,TRBV12-3/TRBV12-4,13,ASRLSGTGLETQY
TRBJ2-5,TRBV2,12,ASSRTSAEETQY
TRBJ2-5,TRBV3-1,13,ASSQGLSGQETQY
TRBJ2-5,TRBV5-1,13,ASSLSPSGQETQC
TRBJ2-3,TRBV29-1,10,SVVSSADTQY
TRBJ1-2,TRBV7-2,10,ASSETGHGYT
TRBJ2-2,TRBV5-6,15,ASSLRTSGYSTGELF
TRBJ2-5,TRBV12-3/TRBV12-4,8,ASRSAPGY
TRBJ2-7,TRBV7-2,10,ASSLVVYEQY
TRBJ2-3,TRBV20-1,15,SATGGGLAVSTDTQY
TRBJ2-7,TRBV20-1,10,SAKTSSYEQY
TRBJ2-7,TRBV20-1,11,SASSWDSYEQY
TRBJ2-7,TRBV20-1,11,SARDSGAYEQY
TRBJ2-5,TRBV29-1,12,SAEPGTGGETQY
TRBJ1-2,TRBV20-1,10,SAVQDGRGYT
TRBJ1-2,TRBV20-1,8,SAREDGYT
TRBJ2-5,TRBV20-1,10,SASDRKETQY
TRBJ2-3,TRBV5-1,15,ASSPSRDPIPTDTQY
TRBJ2-1,TRBV20-1,12,SAGPSGRYNEQF
TRBJ2-5,TRBV9,12,ASSDTPYQETQY
TRBJ2-1,TRBV10-1,11,ASREGAYNEQF
TRBJ1-2,TRBV28,11,ASSPSDSYGYT
TRBJ2-3,TRBV7-9,11,ASSFFVVDTQY
TRBJ2-6,TRBV5-1,15,ASSLGQGKYGANVLT
TRBJ2-3,TRBV12-3/TRBV12-4,12,ASSFGSSTDTQY
TRBJ1-2,TRBV20-1,11,SARSRGRNGYT
TRBJ2-3,TRBV9,13,ASSDDRFLPDTQY
TRBJ2-2,TRBV12-3/TRBV12-4,12,ASSLALGTGELF
TRBJ2-1,TRBV12-3/TRBV12-4,10,ASSFGSGEQF
TRBJ2-1,TRBV20-1,15,SARHRKLGVLANEQF
TRBJ2-7,TRBV13,12,ASSVLGAFYEQY
TRBJ2-7,TRBV29-1,9,SVEDLEWQY
TRBJ2-7,TRBV2,12,ASSDFSGSYEQY
TRBJ1-2,TRBV13,13,ASSLWTETNYGYT
TRBJ2-1,TRBV20-1,17,SAPRLAGEVHPSYNEQF
TRBJ2-1,TRBV3-1,14,ASSQYTKSGNNEQF
TRBJ1-1,TRBV18,13,ASSPGQVMNTEAF
TRBJ2-7,TRBV20-1,9,SAREANEQY
TRBJ2-3,TRBV20-1,14,SASPISADNTDTQY
TRBJ1-1,TRBV5-1,13,ASSLDPGGLTEAF
TRBJ2-5,TRBV24-1,18,ATSDPEGDRVGNKRETQY
TRBJ2-7,TRBV6-5,12,ASKGADRTYEQY
TRBJ1-5,TRBV20-1,12,SARLLLMGQPQH
TRBJ2-7,TRBV20-1,13,SAVRETLSSYEQY
TRBJ2-7,TRBV20-1,10,SASPGIHEQY
TRBJ2-4,TRBV12-3/TRBV12-4,16,ASSLWVVGSTQPNIQY